The source of this T cell receptor beta chain is a study of CD8 T cells in Susac syndrome. CD8+ and CD4+ T cells circulating in blood were sequenced for TCR beta. Random hexamers were used to reverse transcribe the RNA input (about 0.45 to 1 ug). TCRdb fed the immunoSEQ multiplex PCR reads into MiXCR, producing one record per CDR3 protein. Here the sample spans roughly 150,000 distinct CDR3 sequences, 93% being singletons. The CDR3 length is 16 residues. Germline loops: CDR1 SEHNR, CDR2 FQNEAQ (reference sequence). V was pared by 7 bases and J by 0 bases, with 19 bases between. V is TRBV7-9 and J is TRBJ2-7; D gene ambiguous. The specimen was CD4+ T cells from PBMCs. This TCR derives from a human donor in good health. The CDR3 region has the DNA TGTGCCAGCACCCGAGGCACGGGTGTCGCCTCCTACGAGCAGTACTTC. It is translated as CASTRGTGVASYEQYF. Looking up the rest from reference TRBV7-9 and TRBJ2-7 gives the full variable domain: DTGVSQNPRHKITKRGQNVTFRCDPISEHNRLYWYRQTLGQGPEFLTYFQNEAQLEKSRLLSDRFSAERPKGSFSTLEIQRTEQGDSAMYLCASTRGTGVASYEQYFGPGTRLTVT.